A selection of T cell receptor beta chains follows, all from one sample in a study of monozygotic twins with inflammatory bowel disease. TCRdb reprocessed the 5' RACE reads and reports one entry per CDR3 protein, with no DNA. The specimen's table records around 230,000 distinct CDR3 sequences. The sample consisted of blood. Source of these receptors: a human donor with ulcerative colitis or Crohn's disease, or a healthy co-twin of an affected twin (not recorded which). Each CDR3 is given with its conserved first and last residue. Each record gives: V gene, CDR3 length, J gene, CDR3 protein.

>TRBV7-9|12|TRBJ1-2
CASSFDGYGYTF
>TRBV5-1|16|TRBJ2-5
CASSWGVGGYEETQYF
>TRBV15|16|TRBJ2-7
CATSSTWQGRSYEQYF
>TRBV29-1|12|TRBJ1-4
CSGGTSRGKLFF
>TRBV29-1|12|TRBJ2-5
CSAKTTQETQYF
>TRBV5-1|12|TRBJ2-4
CASSRGQGMQYF
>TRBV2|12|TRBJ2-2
CASGVVAGELFF
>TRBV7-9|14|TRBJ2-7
CASTRFGPSYEQYF
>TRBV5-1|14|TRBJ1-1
CASNRDRGDTEAFF
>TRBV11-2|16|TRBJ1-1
CASSLWAGGEAGEAFF
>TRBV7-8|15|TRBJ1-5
CASSLEEGKNQPQHF
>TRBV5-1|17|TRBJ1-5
CASSLDRFWWGNQPQHF
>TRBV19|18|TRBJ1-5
CASSTGQGGYMSNQPQHF
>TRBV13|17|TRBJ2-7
CASSTSGGTSGVNEQYF